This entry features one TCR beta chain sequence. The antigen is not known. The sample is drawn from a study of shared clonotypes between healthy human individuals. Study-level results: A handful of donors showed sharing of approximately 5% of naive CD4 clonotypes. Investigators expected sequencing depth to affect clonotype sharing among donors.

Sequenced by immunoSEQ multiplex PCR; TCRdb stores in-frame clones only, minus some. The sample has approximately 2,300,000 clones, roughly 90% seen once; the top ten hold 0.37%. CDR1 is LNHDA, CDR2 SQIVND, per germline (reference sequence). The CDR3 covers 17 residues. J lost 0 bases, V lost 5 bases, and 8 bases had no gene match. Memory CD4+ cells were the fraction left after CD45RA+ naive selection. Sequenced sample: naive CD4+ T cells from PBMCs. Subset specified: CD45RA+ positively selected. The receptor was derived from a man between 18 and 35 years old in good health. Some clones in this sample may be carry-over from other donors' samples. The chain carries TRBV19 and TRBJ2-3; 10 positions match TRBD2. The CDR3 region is CASSASGRPLSTDTQYF. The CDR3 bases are TGTGCCAGTAGTGCTAGCGGGAGACCCCTCAGCACAGATACGCAGTATTTT.